Listed below are T cell receptor beta chains from one sample, sequenced in a study of control samples from healthy donors and cancer patients. The repertoire was sequenced with immunoSEQ multiplex PCR; TCRdb's copy has only in-frame clones and lacks some. The profile shows about 150,000 clones, around 88% of them singletons. The specimen sequenced was blood. The receptors derive from a man younger than 30 in good health. CDR3s include the opening cysteine and the closing phenylalanine or tryptophan. Each record gives: clone size, J gene, D gene, V gene, CDR3 DNA, CDR3 protein. D genes are given only for firm matches. Clone size is stated in some rows and not others, as once, few, many or a class when expanded.

- | TRBJ2-7 | - | TRBV5-1 | TGCGCCAGCAGCTTGGCAGGTCCGGAACGCCGGTACTTC | CASSLAGPERRYF
- | TRBJ2-2 | - | TRBV4-2 | TGTGCCAGCAGCCAGTTGGACCTGAACACCGGGGAGCTGTTTTTT | CASSQLDLNTGELFF
- | TRBJ1-2 | - | TRBV25-1 | TGTGCCAGCAGTGAATACGGGGGAGTATGGGGCTACACCTTC | CASSEYGGVWGYTF
- | TRBJ2-3 | TRBD2 | TRBV4-2 | TGTGCCAGCAGCCCTTCTAGCGGGGGAAGCACAGATACGCAGTATTTT | CASSPSSGGSTDTQYF
- | TRBJ2-7 | - | TRBV4-3 | TGCGCCAGCAGCCAAGATGGGGGAGAGCTCGAGCAGTACTTC | CASSQDGGELEQYF
- | TRBJ2-3 | - | TRBV12-3/TRBV12-4 | TGTGCCAGCCGAATTAGCACAGATACGCAGTATTTT | CASRISTDTQYF
- | TRBJ1-5 | - | TRBV6-5 | TGTGCCAGCAGTTCGGACCCAAATCAGCCCCAGCATTTT | CASSSDPNQPQHF
- | TRBJ1-1 | TRBD1 | TRBV2 | TGTGCCAGCGCCCGGGACAGTAACACTGAAGCTTTCTTT | CASARDSNTEAFF
- | TRBJ1-2 | TRBD1 | TRBV5-6 | TGTGCCAGCAGCTTGGGACAGGGGGCTGCTGGCTACACCTTC | CASSLGQGAAGYTF
few | TRBJ2-5 | TRBD2 | TRBV7-2 | TGTGCCAGCAGCTTAGAGTATGGGCTAGCGGGGGGGGAGTACTTC | CASSLEYGLAGGEYF
- | TRBJ2-3 | - | TRBV9 | TGTGCCAGCAGTTCGGTGACGGGAGATACGCAGTATTTT | CASSSVTGDTQYF
- | TRBJ1-5 | - | TRBV7-9 | TGTGCCAGCAGCCTGGCTTCAGGCTCGGGAAATCAGCCCCAGCATTTT | CASSLASGSGNQPQHF
- | TRBJ1-2 | - | TRBV30 | TGTGCCTGGATGGGTGACACCGCCGTAACGGGCTACACCTTC | CAWMGDTAVTGYTF
once | TRBJ2-7 | - | TRBV19 | TGTGCCAGTAGTATAGCGGGGGATTTTTACGAGCAGTACTTC | CASSIAGDFYEQYF
- | TRBJ2-7 | - | TRBV6-5 | TGTGCCAGCAGTCAACTGTTCGGCGAGCAGTACTTC | CASSQLFGEQYF
- | TRBJ1-4 | - | TRBV7-2 | TGTGCCAGCAGCCCGGTCGCGGGGGGAGGTGAAAAACTGTTTTTT | CASSPVAGGGEKLFF
- | TRBJ1-2 | - | TRBV5-1 | TGCGCCAGCAGCTTGCGGCCCCGGAAGGACTATGGCTACACCTTC | CASSLRPRKDYGYTF
- | TRBJ1-6 | - | TRBV12-3/TRBV12-4 | TGTGCCAGCAGTTTAGGCGGGAATTCACCCCTCCACTTT | CASSLGGNSPLHF
- | TRBJ2-3 | - | TRBV11-2 | TGTGCCAGCAGCTTGTCCTGGCAAAGCACAGATACGCAGTATTTT | CASSLSWQSTDTQYF
- | TRBJ2-5 | TRBD2 | TRBV13 | TGTGCCAGCAGCTTAGGTCCGAGCGGGGGTAAGCAGACCCAGTACTTC | CASSLGPSGGKQTQYF
- | TRBJ2-1 | TRBD1 | TRBV7-8 | TGTGCCAGCAGCCGACCAGGGACAGAACCCAATGAGCAGTTCTTC | CASSRPGTEPNEQFF
- | TRBJ1-2 | - | TRBV24-1 | TGTGCCACCAGTGGCCCCAGCGACTCGGGCGCCTATGGCTACACCTTC | CATSGPSDSGAYGYTF
- | TRBJ2-2 | TRBD1 | TRBV6-2/TRBV6-3 | TGTGCCAGCAGTTACGGGACAGACACCGGGGAGCTGTTTTTT | CASSYGTDTGELFF
- | TRBJ2-7 | - | TRBV5-4 | TGTGCCAGCAGCTTCTTAGGGGCAGGGCGACCCGGCGAGCAGTACTTC | CASSFLGAGRPGEQYF
- | TRBJ2-2 | - | TRBV7-2 | TGTGCCAGCAGCTTAGGGGGGCTAGCGGACCCCCGGTACACCGGGGAGCTGTTTTTT | CASSLGGLADPRYTGELFF